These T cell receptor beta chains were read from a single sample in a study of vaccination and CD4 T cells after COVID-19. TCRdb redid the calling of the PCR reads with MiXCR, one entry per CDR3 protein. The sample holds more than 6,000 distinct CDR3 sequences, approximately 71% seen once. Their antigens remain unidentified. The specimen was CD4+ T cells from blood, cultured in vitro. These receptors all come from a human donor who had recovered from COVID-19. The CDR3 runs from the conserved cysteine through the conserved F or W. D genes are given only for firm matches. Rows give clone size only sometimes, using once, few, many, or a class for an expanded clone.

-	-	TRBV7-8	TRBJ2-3	CASSLRAVRPGDTQYF	TGTGCCAGCAGCTTACGAGCCGTACGTCCAGGGGATACGCAGTATTTT
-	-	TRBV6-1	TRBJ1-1	CASKGWRENTEAFF	TGTGCCAGTAAGGGGTGGCGGGAGAACACTGAAGCTTTCTTT
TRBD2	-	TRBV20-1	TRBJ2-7	CSAWTGTTYEQYF	TGCAGTGCGTGGACCGGGACTACTTACGAGCAGTACTTC
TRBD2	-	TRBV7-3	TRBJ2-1	CASSKAGSGTYNEQFF	TGTGCCAGCAGCAAAGCAGGAAGCGGGACGTACAATGAGCAGTTCTTC
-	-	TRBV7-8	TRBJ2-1	CASSQGVSGDNEQFF	TGTGCCAGCAGCCAAGGCGTTTCGGGGGACAATGAGCAGTTCTTC
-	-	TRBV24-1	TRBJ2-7	CATSDFNSGEQYF	TGTGCCACCAGTGATTTTAACAGTGGCGAGCAGTACTTC
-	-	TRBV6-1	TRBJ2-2	CASSFAQNTGELFF	TGTGCCAGCAGCTTCGCTCAAAACACCGGGGAGCTGTTTTTT
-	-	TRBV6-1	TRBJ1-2	CASRTPGRNYGYTF	TGTGCCAGCAGGACGCCAGGGCGTAACTATGGCTACACCTTC
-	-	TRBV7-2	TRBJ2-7	CASSSQGGIGYEQYF	TGTGCCAGCAGCTCGCAGGGTGGTATTGGGTACGAGCAGTACTTC
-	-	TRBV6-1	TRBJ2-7	CASSPRGDSYEQYF	TGTGCCAGCAGTCCCAGGGGGGACTCCTACGAGCAGTACTTC
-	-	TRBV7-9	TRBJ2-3	CTSSLENTQYF	TGTACCAGCAGCTTAGAAAATACGCAGTATTTT
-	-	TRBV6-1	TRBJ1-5	CASSTSWDVNQPQHF	TGTGCCAGCAGTACATCCTGGGACGTCAATCAGCCCCAGCATTTT
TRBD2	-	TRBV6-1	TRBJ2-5	CASSDWLAGDPGLETQYF	TGTGCCAGCAGTGACTGGCTAGCGGGAGATCCTGGTTTGGAGACCCAGTACTTC
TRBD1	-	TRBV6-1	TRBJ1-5	CASSETGGGQPQHF	TGTGCCAGCAGCGAGACAGGGGGCGGACAGCCCCAGCATTTT
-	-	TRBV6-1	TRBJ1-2	CATCEGTWDYGYTF	TGTGCCACCTGCGAAGGAACTTGGGACTATGGCTACACCTTC
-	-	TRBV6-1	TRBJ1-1	CASRMGVNTEAFF	TGTGCCAGCCGGATGGGGGTGAACACTGAAGCTTTCTTT
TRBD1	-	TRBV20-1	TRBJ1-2	CSAPLGGQGNYGYTF	TGCAGTGCTCCCCTAGGGGGACAGGGAAACTATGGCTACACCTTC
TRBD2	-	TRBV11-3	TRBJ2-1	CASSTRLAGRNEQFF	TGTGCCAGCAGCACCCGACTAGCGGGAAGGAATGAGCAGTTCTTC
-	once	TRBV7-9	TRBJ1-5	CASSLEGDQPQHF	TGTGCTAGCAGCTTAGAGGGGGATCAGCCCCAGCATTTT
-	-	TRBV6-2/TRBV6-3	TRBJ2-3	CASSVVGGADTQYF	TGTGCCAGCAGTGTCGTGGGGGGCGCAGATACGCAGTATTTT
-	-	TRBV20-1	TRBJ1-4	CSASSGIGEKLFF	TGCAGTGCTAGTTCAGGGATTGGTGAAAAACTGTTTTTT
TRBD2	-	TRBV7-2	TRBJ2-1	CASSPTGTSGRDNEQFF	TGTGCCAGCAGTCCGACCGGGACTAGCGGGAGGGACAATGAGCAGTTCTTC
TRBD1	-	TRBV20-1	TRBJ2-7	CSVLTGTGRREQYF	TGCAGTGTTCTGACCGGGACAGGGCGGAGGGAGCAGTACTTC
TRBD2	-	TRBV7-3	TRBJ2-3	CASSPSGGVADTQYF	TGTGCCAGCAGCCCTAGCGGGGGGGTGGCAGATACGCAGTATTTT
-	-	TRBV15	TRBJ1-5	CATSILSGPYSNQPQHF	TGTGCCACCAGCATTTTAAGCGGGCCGTATAGCAATCAGCCCCAGCATTTT
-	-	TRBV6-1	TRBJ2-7	CASSKTGPYEQYF	TGTGCCAGCAGTAAGACAGGACCCTACGAGCAGTACTTC
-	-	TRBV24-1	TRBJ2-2	CATSDSEDGYTGELFF	TGTGCCACCAGTGATTCCGAGGACGGATACACCGGGGAGCTGTTTTTT
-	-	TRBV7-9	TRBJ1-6	CASSLLYWRSGANSPLHF	TGTGCCAGCAGCTTATTATATTGGCGAAGTGGGGCGAATTCACCCCTCCACTTT
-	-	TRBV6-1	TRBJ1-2	CASSVRLYGYTF	TGTGCCAGCAGTGTTAGGCTCTATGGCTACACCTTC
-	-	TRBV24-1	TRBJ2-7	CATSDNGRTYEQYF	TGTGCCACCAGTGATAACGGACGTACCTACGAGCAGTACTTC
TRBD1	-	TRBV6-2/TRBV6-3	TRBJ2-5	CATDRGQETQYF	TGTGCCACCGACAGGGGCCAAGAGACCCAGTACTTC
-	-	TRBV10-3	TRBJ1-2	CAISSTTGYGYTF	TGTGCCATCAGTTCAACGACAGGCTATGGCTACACCTTC
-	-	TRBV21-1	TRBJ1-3	CASSRQGAYTIYF	TGTGCCAGCAGCAGACAGGGGGCTTACACCATATATTTT
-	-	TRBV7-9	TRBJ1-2	CASSPEYNYGYTF	TGTGCCAGCAGCCCCGAGTATAACTATGGCTACACCTTC
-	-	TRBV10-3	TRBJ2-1	CAISDASASSYNEQFF	TGTGCCATCAGTGATGCTAGCGCAAGCTCCTACAATGAGCAGTTCTTC
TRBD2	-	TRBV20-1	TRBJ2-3	CSASLAGAPLVQYF	TGCAGTGCTAGTCTAGCGGGGGCCCCACTTGTGCAGTATTTT
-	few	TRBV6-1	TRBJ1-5	CASSSGGWQPQHF	TGTGCCAGCAGCTCGGGTGGTTGGCAGCCCCAGCATTTT
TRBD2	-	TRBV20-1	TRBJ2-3	CSAKSDSGGASDTQYF	TGCAGTGCGAAGAGCGATAGCGGGGGGGCCTCAGATACGCAGTATTTT
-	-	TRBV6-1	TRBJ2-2	CASRPTVTGELFF	TGTGCCAGCAGGCCCACAGTCACCGGGGAGCTGTTTTTT
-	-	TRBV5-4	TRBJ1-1	CASSLRTARGTEAFF	TGTGCCAGCAGCCTCCGGACAGCCCGGGGCACTGAAGCTTTCTTT
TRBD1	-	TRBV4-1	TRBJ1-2	CASSQTGNYGYTF	TGCGCCAGCAGCCAGACAGGGAACTATGGCTACACCTTC
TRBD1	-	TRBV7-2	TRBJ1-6	CASSLDRGGSPLHF	TGTGCCAGCAGCTTAGACAGGGGCGGTTCACCCCTCCACTTT
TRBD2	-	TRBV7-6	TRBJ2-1	CASSLGGSGRNNEQFF	TGTGCCAGCAGCTTAGGTGGTAGCGGGAGGAATAATGAGCAGTTCTTC
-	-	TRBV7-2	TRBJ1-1	CASRSRPQTEAFF	TGTGCCAGCAGATCGAGACCCCAAACTGAAGCTTTCTTT
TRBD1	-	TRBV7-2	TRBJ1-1	CASSWDRFEAFF	TGTGCCAGCAGCTGGGACAGGTTTGAAGCTTTCTTT
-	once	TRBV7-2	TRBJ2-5	CASSLVSSRETQYF	TGTGCCAGCAGCTTAGTCTCGAGTCGGGAGACCCAGTACTTC
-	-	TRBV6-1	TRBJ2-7	CATKTEILYSDEQYF	TGTGCCACTAAGACGGAGATTCTGTATTCTGACGAGCAGTACTTC
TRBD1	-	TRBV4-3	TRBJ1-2	CASSQAHQGAYGYTF	TGCGCCAGCAGCCAAGCTCATCAGGGGGCTTATGGCTACACCTTC
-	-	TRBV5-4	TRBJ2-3	CASSPEGGISTDTQYF	TGTGCCAGCAGCCCCGAGGGGGGGATAAGCACAGATACGCAGTATTTT
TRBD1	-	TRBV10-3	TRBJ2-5	CAISMGQGALETQYF	TGTGCCATCAGTATGGGACAGGGGGCCCTTGAGACCCAGTACTTC
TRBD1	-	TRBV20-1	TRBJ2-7	CSAAPGQFYEQYF	TGCAGTGCTGCCCCGGGACAGTTCTACGAGCAGTACTTC
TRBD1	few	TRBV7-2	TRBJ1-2	CASSLDFGQGDGYTF	TGTGCCAGCAGCTTAGATTTCGGTCAGGGGGACGGCTACACCTTC
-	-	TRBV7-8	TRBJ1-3	CASSLRPTDPTNTIYF	TGTGCCAGCAGCTTACGCCCCACAGACCCTACAAACACCATATATTTT
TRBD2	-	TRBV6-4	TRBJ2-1	CASSELAGGYNEQFF	TGTGCCAGCAGTGAGCTAGCGGGAGGCTACAATGAGCAGTTCTTC
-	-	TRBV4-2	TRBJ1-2	CASSPLPDRSERTF	TGTGCCAGCAGCCCCCTCCCCGACAGGTCGGAGCGCACCTTC
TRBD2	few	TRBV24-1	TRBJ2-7	CATSDTVTSGRGEQYF	TGTGCCACCAGTGATACGGTCACTAGCGGGAGAGGTGAGCAGTACTTC
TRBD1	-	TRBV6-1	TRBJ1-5	CASRDRDRGLGNQPQHF	TGTGCCAGCAGGGATCGGGACAGGGGGCTTGGCAATCAGCCCCAGCATTTT